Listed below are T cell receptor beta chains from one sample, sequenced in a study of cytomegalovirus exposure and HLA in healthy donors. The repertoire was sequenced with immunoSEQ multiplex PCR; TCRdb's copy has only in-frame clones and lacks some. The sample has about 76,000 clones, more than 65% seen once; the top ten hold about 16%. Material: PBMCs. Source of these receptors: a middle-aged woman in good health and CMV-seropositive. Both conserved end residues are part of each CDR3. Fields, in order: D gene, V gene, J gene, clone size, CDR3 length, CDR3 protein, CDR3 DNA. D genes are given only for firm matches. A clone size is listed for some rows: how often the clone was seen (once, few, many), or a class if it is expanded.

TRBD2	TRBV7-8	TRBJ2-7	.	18	CASSLTRTSGSFGYEQYF	TGTGCCAGCAGCTTAACCCGGACTAGCGGGAGTTTTGGCTACGAGCAGTACTTC
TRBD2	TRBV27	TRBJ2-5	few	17	CASRPRGLAGLQETQYF	TGTGCCAGCAGACCCCGCGGACTAGCGGGACTACAAGAGACCCAGTACTTC
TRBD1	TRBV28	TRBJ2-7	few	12	CASTRQGYEQYF	TGTGCCAGCACGCGACAGGGCTATGAGCAGTACTTC
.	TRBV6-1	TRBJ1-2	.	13	CASTQTDSLTYTF	TGTGCCAGCACCCAAACCGACAGCCTGACCTACACCTTC
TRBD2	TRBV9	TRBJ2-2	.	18	CASSLRGLAGAYAGELFF	TGTGCCAGCAGCCTTCGCGGACTAGCGGGAGCGTACGCCGGGGAGCTGTTTTTT
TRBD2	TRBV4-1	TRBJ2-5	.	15	CASSQPAGGRETQYF	TGCGCCAGCAGCCAACCAGCGGGGGGGAGGGAGACCCAGTACTTC
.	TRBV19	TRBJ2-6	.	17	CASSMSGVISGANVLTF	TGTGCCAGTAGTATGTCCGGGGTCATCTCTGGGGCCAACGTCCTGACTTTC
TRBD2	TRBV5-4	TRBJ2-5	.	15	CASRHTSGETETQYF	TGTGCCAGCAGGCACACCAGCGGGGAGACAGAGACCCAGTACTTC
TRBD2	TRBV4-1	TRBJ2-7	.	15	CASSGRLAPLDEQYF	TGCGCCAGCAGCGGGCGACTAGCCCCCCTTGACGAGCAGTACTTC
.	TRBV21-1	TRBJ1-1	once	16	CASSKGEDDLNTEAFF	TGTGCCAGCAGCAAAGGGGAGGACGATCTGAACACTGAAGCTTTCTTT
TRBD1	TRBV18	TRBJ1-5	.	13	CASSTGGSGPQHF	TGTGCCAGCTCCACAGGGGGTAGTGGGCCCCAGCATTTT
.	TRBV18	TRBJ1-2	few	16	CASSSISGTNPYGYTF	TGTGCCAGCTCATCGATTTCCGGGACAAATCCCTATGGCTACACCTTC
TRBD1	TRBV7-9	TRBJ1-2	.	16	CASIEGGGALHYGYTF	TGTGCCAGCATTGAAGGGGGCGGGGCTCTACACTATGGCTACACCTTC
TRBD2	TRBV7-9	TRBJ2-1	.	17	CASSPGMGGSSYNEQFF	TGTGCCAGCAGTCCGGGCATGGGCGGGAGCTCCTACAATGAGCAGTTCTTC